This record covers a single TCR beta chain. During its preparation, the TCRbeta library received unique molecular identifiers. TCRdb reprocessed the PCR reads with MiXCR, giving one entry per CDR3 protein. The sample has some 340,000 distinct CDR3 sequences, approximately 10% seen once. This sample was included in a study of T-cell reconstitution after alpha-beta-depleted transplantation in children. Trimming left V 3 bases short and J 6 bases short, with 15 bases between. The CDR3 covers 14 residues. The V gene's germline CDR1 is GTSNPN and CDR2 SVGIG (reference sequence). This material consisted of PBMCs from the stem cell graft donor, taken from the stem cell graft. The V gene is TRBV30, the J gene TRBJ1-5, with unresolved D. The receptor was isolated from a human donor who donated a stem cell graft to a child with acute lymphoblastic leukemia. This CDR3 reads CAWSPSGIRQPQHF. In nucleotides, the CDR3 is TGTGCCTGGAGCCCATCGGGTATTCGTCAGCCCCAGCATTTT.